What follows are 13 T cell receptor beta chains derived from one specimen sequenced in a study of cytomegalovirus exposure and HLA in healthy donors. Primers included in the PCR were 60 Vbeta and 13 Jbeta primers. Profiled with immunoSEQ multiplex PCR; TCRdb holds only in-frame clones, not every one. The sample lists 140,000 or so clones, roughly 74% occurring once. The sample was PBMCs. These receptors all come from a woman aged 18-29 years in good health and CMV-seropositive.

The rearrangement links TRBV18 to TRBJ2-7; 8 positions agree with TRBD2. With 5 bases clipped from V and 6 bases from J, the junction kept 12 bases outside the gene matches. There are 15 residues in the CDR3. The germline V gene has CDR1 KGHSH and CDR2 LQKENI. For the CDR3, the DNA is TGTGCCAGCTCAGGATCCGGGGGGGGGACGGTCGAGCAGTACTTC. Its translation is CASSGSGGGTVEQYF.

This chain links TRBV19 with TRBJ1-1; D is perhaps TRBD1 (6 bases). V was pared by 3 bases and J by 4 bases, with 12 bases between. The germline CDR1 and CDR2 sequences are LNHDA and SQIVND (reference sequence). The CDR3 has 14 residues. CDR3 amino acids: CASSINRVGTEAFF. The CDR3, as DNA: TGTGCCAGTAGTATCAACAGGGTCGGCACTGAAGCTTTCTTT.

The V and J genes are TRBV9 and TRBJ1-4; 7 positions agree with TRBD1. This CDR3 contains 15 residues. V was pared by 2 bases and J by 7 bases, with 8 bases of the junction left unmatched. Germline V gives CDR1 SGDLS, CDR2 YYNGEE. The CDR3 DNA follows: TGTGCCAGCAGCGTTTCTCAGGGGGTGGTTGAAAAACTGTTTTTT. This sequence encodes CASSVSQGVVEKLFF.

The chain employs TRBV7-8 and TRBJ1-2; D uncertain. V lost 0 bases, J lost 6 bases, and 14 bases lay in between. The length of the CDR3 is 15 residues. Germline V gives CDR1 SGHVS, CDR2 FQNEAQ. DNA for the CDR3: TGTGCCAGCAGCTTAGCGCGTAGAGGGTTGGATGGCTACACCTTC. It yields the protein CASSLARRGLDGYTF.

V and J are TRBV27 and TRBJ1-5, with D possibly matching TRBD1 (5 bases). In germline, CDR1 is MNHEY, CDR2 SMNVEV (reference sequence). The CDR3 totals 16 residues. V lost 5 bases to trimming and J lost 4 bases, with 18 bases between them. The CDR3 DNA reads TGTGCCAGCAGTCCGTACCAGGGCACACGGAATCAGCCCCAGCATTTT. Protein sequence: CASSPYQGTRNQPQHF.

CDR3 residues: CASSRHPHREEQFF. The CDR3 region has the DNA TGTGCCAGCAGCCGCCACCCCCACAGGGAAGAGCAGTTCTTC. This chain connects TRBV27 to TRBJ2-1, with D perhaps TRBD1 (6 bases). Germline V gives CDR1 MNHEY, CDR2 SMNVEV (reference sequence). Trimming stripped 6 bases from V and 10 bases from J, with 19 bases between. The CDR3 length is 14 residues.

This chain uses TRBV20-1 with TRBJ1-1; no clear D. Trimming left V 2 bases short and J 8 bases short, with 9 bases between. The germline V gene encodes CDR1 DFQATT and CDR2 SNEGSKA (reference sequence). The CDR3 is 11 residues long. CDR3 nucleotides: TGCAGTGCTAGAAGGAGGTTAGAAGCTTTCTTT. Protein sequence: CSARRRLEAFF.

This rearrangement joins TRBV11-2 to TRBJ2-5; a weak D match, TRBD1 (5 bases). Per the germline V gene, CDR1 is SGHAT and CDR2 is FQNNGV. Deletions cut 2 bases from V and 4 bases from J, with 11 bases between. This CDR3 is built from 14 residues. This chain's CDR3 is CASSLQGRAETQYF. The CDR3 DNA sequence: TGTGCCAGCAGCTTACAGGGTCGGGCAGAGACCCAGTACTTC.

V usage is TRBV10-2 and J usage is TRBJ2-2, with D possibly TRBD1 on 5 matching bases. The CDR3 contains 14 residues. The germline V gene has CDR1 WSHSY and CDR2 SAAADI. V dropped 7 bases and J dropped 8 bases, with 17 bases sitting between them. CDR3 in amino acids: CASKVAGPAGELFF. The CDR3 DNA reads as TGCGCCAGCAAGGTGGCAGGGCCGGCGGGGGAGCTGTTTTTT.

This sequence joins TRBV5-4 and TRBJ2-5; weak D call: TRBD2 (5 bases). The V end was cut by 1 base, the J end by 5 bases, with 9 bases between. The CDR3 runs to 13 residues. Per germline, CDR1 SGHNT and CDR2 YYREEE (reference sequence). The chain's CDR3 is CASSLRGSETQYF. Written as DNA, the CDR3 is TGTGCCAGCAGCTTGCGAGGGTCTGAGACCCAGTACTTC.

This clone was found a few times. In DNA, the CDR3 is TGTGCCAGCAGGATACCGGGACAAGAAGAGACCCAGTACTTC. Amino acid sequence: CASRIPGQEETQYF. The V call is TRBV5-6, the J call TRBJ2-5; D perhaps matches TRBD1 (6 bases). V lost 5 bases to trimming and J lost 3 bases, with 14 bases between them. CDR3 size: 14 residues. In germline, CDR1 is SGHDT, CDR2 YYEEEE.

The CDR3 DNA follows: TGTGCCAGCAGCCATGGAGGCAGCGGGGGGGAGACCGGGGAGCTGTTTTTT. It specifies CASSHGGSGGETGELFF. The chain recombines TRBV7-9 with TRBJ2-2; 10 positions match TRBD2. Germline V gene sequence: CDR1 SEHNR, CDR2 FQNEAQ (reference sequence). The CDR3 sequence is 17 residues long. Germline trimming cut 5 bases from V and 5 bases from J; bases unmatched to any gene: 11.

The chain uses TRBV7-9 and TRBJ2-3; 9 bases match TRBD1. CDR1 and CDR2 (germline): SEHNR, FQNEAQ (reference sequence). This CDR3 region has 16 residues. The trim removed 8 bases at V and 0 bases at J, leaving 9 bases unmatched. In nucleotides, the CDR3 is TGTGCCAGCGGTGACAGGGGGTTTACTAGCACAGATACGCAGTATTTT. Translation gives CASGDRGFTSTDTQYF.